The TCR beta chain under discussion was sequenced for a study of CD8+ T cells in alopecia areata. Trimming removed 4 bases at V and 5 bases at J, with 11 bases between. The CDR3 extends over 13 amino acids. Per the germline V gene, CDR1 is SGHAT and CDR2 is FQNNGV. Of note for this clone: What it recognizes is unknown.

Reverse transcription of extracted RNA yielded cDNA, which provided the sequencing template. The repertoire was sequenced with immunoSEQ multiplex PCR; TCRdb's copy has only in-frame clones and lacks some. Here the sample spans around 30,000 clones, roughly 80% being singletons. Study conclusions and caveats: Against the mouse data, patients shared TCRs less clearly, possibly for HLA reasons.

The authors sorted CD4+ and CD8+ T cells from PBMCs. J is TRBJ2-5 and V is TRBV11-2, with D perhaps matching TRBD2 (5 bases). Sequencing was carried out using NKG2D-low CD8+ T cells sorted from blood. This receptor was obtained from a human donor with alopecia areata. The CDR3 spells CASSSTRYETQYF. CDR3 coding DNA: TGTGCCAGCAGCTCCACTAGGTACGAGACCCAGTACTTC.